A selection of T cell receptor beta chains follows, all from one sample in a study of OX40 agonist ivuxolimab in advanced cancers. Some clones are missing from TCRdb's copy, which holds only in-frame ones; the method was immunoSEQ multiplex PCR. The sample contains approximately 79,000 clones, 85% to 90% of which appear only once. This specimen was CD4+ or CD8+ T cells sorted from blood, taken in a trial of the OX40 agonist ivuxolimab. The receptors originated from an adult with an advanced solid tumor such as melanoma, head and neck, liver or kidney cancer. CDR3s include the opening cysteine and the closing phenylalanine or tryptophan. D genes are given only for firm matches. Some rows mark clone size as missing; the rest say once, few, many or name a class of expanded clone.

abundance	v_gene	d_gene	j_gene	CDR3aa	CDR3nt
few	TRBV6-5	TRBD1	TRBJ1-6	CASSQDRLRSPLHF	TGTGCCAGCAGCCAGGACAGGTTGAGGTCACCCCTCCACTTT
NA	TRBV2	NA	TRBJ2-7	CATGTPYEQYF	TGTGCCACCGGGACACCCTACGAGCAGTACTTC
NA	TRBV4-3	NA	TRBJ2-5	CASSQEGGSGETQYF	TGCGCCAGCAGCCAAGAAGGGGGGTCTGGGGAGACCCAGTACTTC
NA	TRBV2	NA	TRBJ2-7	CASSDREGYEQYF	TGTGCCAGCAGTGACAGGGAAGGTTACGAGCAGTACTTC
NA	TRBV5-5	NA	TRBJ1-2	CASSFSVNSNYGYTF	TGTGCCAGCAGCTTTTCGGTCAACTCTAACTATGGCTACACCTTC
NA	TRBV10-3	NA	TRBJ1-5	CAISESRTDGQPQHF	TGTGCCATCAGTGAGTCGAGGACAGATGGACAGCCCCAGCATTTT
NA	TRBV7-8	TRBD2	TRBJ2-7	CASSLAPREGQWYEQYF	TGTGCCAGCAGCTTAGCGCCTCGGGAGGGCCAGTGGTACGAGCAGTACTTC
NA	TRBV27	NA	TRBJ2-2	CASSKNTGELFF	TGTGCCAGCAGCAAGAACACCGGGGAGCTGTTTTTT
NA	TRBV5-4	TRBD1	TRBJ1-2	CASSSTGLGYGYTF	TGTGCCAGCAGCTCGACAGGGTTGGGCTATGGCTACACCTTC
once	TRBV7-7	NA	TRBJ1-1	CASSFSRETEAFF	TGTGCCAGCAGCTTTAGTAGGGAAACTGAAGCTTTCTTT
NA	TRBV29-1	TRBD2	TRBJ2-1	CSVGPQGGEFF	TGCAGCGTTGGCCCCCAGGGAGGGGAGTTCTTC
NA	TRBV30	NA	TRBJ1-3	CAWRQRVGNTIYF	TGTGCCTGGAGACAGAGGGTTGGAAACACCATATATTTT
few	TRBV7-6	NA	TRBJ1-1	CASSASPGDTEAFF	TGTGCCAGCAGCGCTAGTCCGGGGGACACTGAAGCTTTCTTT
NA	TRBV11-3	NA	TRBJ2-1	CASSSLDYLGEDEQFF	TGTGCCAGCAGCTCCCTGGACTACCTCGGGGAGGATGAGCAGTTCTTC
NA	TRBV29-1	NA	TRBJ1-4	CSGMNRTNEKLFF	TGCAGCGGGATGAACAGAACTAATGAAAAACTGTTTTTT
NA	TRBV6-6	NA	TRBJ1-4	CASGLQATNEKLFF	TGTGCCAGCGGGTTACAAGCAACTAATGAAAAACTGTTTTTT
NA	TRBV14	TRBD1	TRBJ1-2	CASSQAARGDGYTF	TGTGCCAGCAGCCAAGCCGCCAGGGGGGACGGCTACACCTTC